These T cell receptor beta chains were read from a single sample in a study of shared clonotypes between healthy human individuals. Clones were read by immunoSEQ multiplex PCR, and TCRdb kept only the in-frame ones, dropping some. This table holds about 480,000 clones, roughly 85% found once. Specimen: PBMCs. Receptors were obtained from a middle-aged woman in good health. Some clones in this sample may be carry-over from other donors' samples. CDR3s include the opening cysteine and the closing phenylalanine or tryptophan. The D gene is left open where the match is weak. Clone size is shown for a subset of rows, as once, few, many or a class of expanded clone.

D,J,V,size,DNA,CDR3
NA,TRBJ2-7,TRBV27,NA,TGTGCCAGCAGTCCCCGAGACCTACGGCGGGTGCCCGAGCAGTACTTC,CASSPRDLRRVPEQYF
NA,TRBJ1-2,TRBV6-1,NA,TGTGCCAGCAGAAGTATGGACAGCTATGGCTACACCTTC,CASRSMDSYGYTF
TRBD2,TRBJ2-7,TRBV19,NA,TGTGCCAGTAGTACCGTAGCGGGAGTCGCCGTGCAGTACTTC,CASSTVAGVAVQYF
NA,TRBJ2-7,TRBV18,NA,TGTGCCAGCTCACCCCAGGCCTACTCCTACGAGCAGTACTTC,CASSPQAYSYEQYF
TRBD2,TRBJ2-3,TRBV30,NA,TGTGCCTGGGACACTAGCGGGAGGAGGTCAGATACGCAGTATTTT,CAWDTSGRRSDTQYF
NA,TRBJ2-7,TRBV6-1,few,TGTGCCAGCAAGCGTCCGATCTCCTACGAGCAGTACTTC,CASKRPISYEQYF
NA,TRBJ1-1,TRBV5-1,NA,TGCGCCAGCAGCTTGGATGGGGGGGTTTGGACTGAAGCTTTCTTT,CASSLDGGVWTEAFF
NA,TRBJ2-5,TRBV5-1,NA,TGCGCCAGCAGCTTGGATCAGGGCCTCCAAGAGACCCAGTACTTC,CASSLDQGLQETQYF
NA,TRBJ1-2,TRBV21-1,NA,TGTGCCAGCAGCAAAGCGGTAAACAATGGCTACACCTTC,CASSKAVNNGYTF
TRBD1,TRBJ1-2,TRBV29-1,NA,TGCAGCGTTGGGACAGGGTCAATTGGCTACACCTTC,CSVGTGSIGYTF
NA,TRBJ2-1,TRBV10-1,NA,TGCGCCAGCAGTGAGTCGACTAGGCCTTTCCAGCGGAATGAGCAGTTCTTC,CASSESTRPFQRNEQFF
TRBD2,TRBJ2-3,TRBV5-3,NA,TGTGCCAGAAGCTCCGGGACTAGCGGGGGGAGACTGGGCACAGATACGCAGTATTTT,CARSSGTSGGRLGTDTQYF
NA,TRBJ2-3,TRBV5-6,NA,TGTGCCAGCAGCGGACGACAGTATACGCAGTATTTT,CASSGRQYTQYF
NA,TRBJ1-2,TRBV2,NA,TGTGCCAGCAGTGAAGTGGGTCGGAGGGGTGGTGTAGATGGCTACACCTTC,CASSEVGRRGGVDGYTF
NA,TRBJ2-1,TRBV27,NA,TGTGCCAGCAGTTTATTGAGGTCCCTCTTGGGGAATGAGCAGTTCTTC,CASSLLRSLLGNEQFF
NA,TRBJ2-1,TRBV7-9,NA,TGTGCCAGCAGCCCAACGGAAGCTAATGAGCAGTTCTTC,CASSPTEANEQFF
TRBD2,TRBJ2-1,TRBV9,NA,TGTGCCAGCAGCCCCAGGACTAGCGTAGACAATGAGCAGTTCTTC,CASSPRTSVDNEQFF
NA,TRBJ2-7,TRBV18,NA,TGTGCCAGCTCACCAAATGCGGGCGCCTACGAGCAGTACTTC,CASSPNAGAYEQYF
NA,TRBJ1-2,TRBV28,NA,TGTGCCAGCAGCCCACAGATCCGGTTGATCACCTTC,CASSPQIRLITF
TRBD1,TRBJ1-2,TRBV27,many,TGTGCCAGCAGCCCCCGGGACAGGGGCTATGGCTACACCTTC,CASSPRDRGYGYTF
NA,TRBJ1-2,TRBV19,NA,TGTGCCAGTAGTCCCCACCATGGGGTAACTAACTATGGCTACACCTTC,CASSPHHGVTNYGYTF
TRBD2,TRBJ2-5,TRBV9,NA,TGTGCCAGCAGCGTAGGTGGTAGCGGGAGTGAGACCCAGTACTTC,CASSVGGSGSETQYF
TRBD2,TRBJ2-7,TRBV18,NA,TGTGCCAGCTCACCACCGGCTAGCGGAACCTACGAGCAGTACTTC,CASSPPASGTYEQYF
NA,TRBJ2-2,TRBV5-6,once,TGTGCCAGCAGCTTGGACAGGGAGCTGTTTTTT,CASSLDRELFF
TRBD2,TRBJ2-3,TRBV6-1,NA,TGTGCCAGCATGGCGGGAGGTAGCACAGATACGCAGTATTTT,CASMAGGSTDTQYF